The 2 T cell receptor beta chains below come from one sample, sequenced in a study of T cell changes during pregnancy in multiple sclerosis (dated by TCRdb to the late 2010s). The library came from the immunoSEQ multiplex PCR assay. The table comes from immuneACCESS by way of TCRdb, which keeps in-frame sequences with V and J called. Part of the clones is missing from these tables; in studies checked, under half for an unresolved V gene and the rest for unknown reasons. This sample lists about 33,000 clones; roughly nine tenths were detected once. About 3% of the sample is taken by the ten largest. The sample consisted of CD4+ T cells from peripheral blood mononuclear cells, taken in the third trimester of pregnancy. The receptors come from a female donor in good health, enrolled as a control in a pregnancy study.

The chain couples TRBV15 to TRBJ1-5, with D possibly matching TRBD1 (6 bases). Germline values: CDR1 LNHNV, CDR2 YYDKDF (reference sequence). Trimming took off 7 bases at V and 1 base at J, with 14 bases between the two ends. The CDR3 has 15 residues. The CDR3: CATKAGGRSNQPQHF. The CDR3 bases are TGTGCCACCAAGGCGGGGGGGCGAAGCAATCAGCCCCAGCATTTT.

This clone was picked up one time. The CDR3 sequence is CSGGGTAADEKLFF. The CDR3 nucleotides read TGCAGCGGCGGCGGGACGGCCGCAGATGAAAAACTGTTTTTT. V and J are TRBV29-1 and TRBJ1-4; D possibly corresponds to TRBD1 (5 bases). Germline lookup yields CDR1 SQVTM and CDR2 ANQGSEA. Trimming cost V 7 bases and J 6 bases, with 18 bases left between them. This CDR3 region has 14 residues.